This is a list of T cell receptor beta chains from one sample in a study of long-term antiretroviral therapy in people with HIV. Method: immunoSEQ multiplex PCR; TCRdb's copy keeps in-frame clones and lacks some. The sample contains some 28,000 clones, roughly 73% of which appear only once. The sequencing used unsorted PBMCs, collected 1.5 years before starting antiretroviral therapy. The receptors were sampled from a man aged 18-30 years with HIV. Each CDR3 is given with its conserved first and last residue. The D gene is left open where the match is weak. Clone size is not always given. Where it is, it says once, few, many or a class for expanded clones.

d_gene: NA; v_gene: TRBV28; j_gene: TRBJ1-3; abundance: NA; CDR3aa: CASTLGGTGNTIYF; CDR3nt: TGTGCCAGCACCCTCGGGGGGACTGGAAACACCATATATTTT
d_gene: NA; v_gene: TRBV2; j_gene: TRBJ2-2; abundance: NA; CDR3aa: CASSVFGGAAGELFF; CDR3nt: TGTGCCAGCAGTGTATTTGGGGGCGCCGCCGGGGAGCTGTTTTTT
d_gene: NA; v_gene: TRBV4-1; j_gene: TRBJ2-1; abundance: NA; CDR3aa: CASSQVVSPYNEQFF; CDR3nt: TGCGCCAGCAGCCAAGTCGTGAGTCCCTACAATGAGCAGTTCTTC
d_gene: NA; v_gene: TRBV19; j_gene: TRBJ1-4; abundance: NA; CDR3aa: CASSILGVEKLFF; CDR3nt: TGTGCCAGTAGTATACTAGGAGTTGAAAAACTGTTTTTT
d_gene: NA; v_gene: TRBV11-2; j_gene: TRBJ1-1; abundance: NA; CDR3aa: CASGGGIQEAFF; CDR3nt: TGTGCCAGCGGAGGGGGAATTCAAGAAGCTTTCTTT
d_gene: NA; v_gene: TRBV28; j_gene: TRBJ2-2; abundance: NA; CDR3aa: CASRKGSNTGELFF; CDR3nt: TGTGCCAGCAGGAAAGGTTCGAACACCGGGGAGCTGTTTTTT
d_gene: TRBD1; v_gene: TRBV5-1; j_gene: TRBJ1-2; abundance: NA; CDR3aa: CASSLRDRGNYGYTF; CDR3nt: TGCGCCAGCAGCTTGAGGGACAGGGGTAACTATGGCTACACCTTC
d_gene: TRBD1; v_gene: TRBV9; j_gene: TRBJ1-6; abundance: NA; CDR3aa: CASSTRDRNSPLHF; CDR3nt: TGTGCCAGCAGCACGCGGGACAGAAATTCACCCCTCCACTTT
d_gene: NA; v_gene: TRBV10-3; j_gene: TRBJ2-7; abundance: NA; CDR3aa: CAIREGLDYEQYF; CDR3nt: TGTGCCATCAGAGAAGGACTGGACTACGAGCAGTACTTC
d_gene: NA; v_gene: TRBV6-6; j_gene: TRBJ1-1; abundance: NA; CDR3aa: CASSYNPGVNTEAFF; CDR3nt: TGTGCCAGCAGTTACAACCCGGGGGTGAACACTGAAGCTTTCTTT
d_gene: TRBD2; v_gene: TRBV2; j_gene: TRBJ2-1; abundance: NA; CDR3aa: CAYHAGGSGRASSYNEQFF; CDR3nt: TGTGCCTACCACGCCGGTGGTAGCGGGAGGGCGAGCTCCTACAATGAGCAGTTCTTC
d_gene: TRBD2; v_gene: TRBV4-2; j_gene: TRBJ2-2; abundance: once; CDR3aa: CASSQEGTGGPSGELFF; CDR3nt: TGTGCCAGCAGCCAAGAAGGAACGGGAGGGCCATCCGGGGAGCTGTTTTTT
d_gene: NA; v_gene: TRBV19; j_gene: TRBJ2-2; abundance: NA; CDR3aa: CASSIVAVTGELFF; CDR3nt: TGTGCCAGTAGTATAGTAGCTGTCACCGGGGAGCTGTTTTTT
d_gene: NA; v_gene: TRBV18; j_gene: TRBJ1-4; abundance: NA; CDR3aa: CASSPGEKLFF; CDR3nt: TGTGCCAGCTCACCCGGGGAAAAACTGTTTTTT
d_gene: TRBD1; v_gene: TRBV6-6; j_gene: TRBJ1-1; abundance: NA; CDR3aa: CASSYPQGDLATEAFF; CDR3nt: TGTGCCAGCAGTTACCCGCAGGGGGATCTTGCCACTGAAGCTTTCTTT
d_gene: TRBD1; v_gene: TRBV7-2; j_gene: TRBJ2-2; abundance: NA; CDR3aa: CASSSTRGSNTGELFF; CDR3nt: TGTGCCAGCAGCTCCACCAGGGGGTCAAACACCGGGGAGCTGTTTTTT
d_gene: TRBD1; v_gene: TRBV6-5; j_gene: TRBJ2-4; abundance: NA; CDR3aa: CASSYPGTDLRIQYF; CDR3nt: TGTGCCAGCAGTTACCCCGGGACAGACTTACGAATTCAGTACTTC
d_gene: TRBD1; v_gene: TRBV18; j_gene: TRBJ2-7; abundance: once; CDR3aa: CASSPTVLRTGGTYEQYF; CDR3nt: TGTGCCAGCTCACCTACTGTCTTACGGACAGGGGGAACCTACGAGCAGTACTTC
d_gene: NA; v_gene: TRBV18; j_gene: TRBJ2-3; abundance: NA; CDR3aa: CASSPGGTPDTQYF; CDR3nt: TGTGCCAGCTCACCGGGCGGGACCCCAGATACGCAGTATTTT
d_gene: NA; v_gene: TRBV7-2; j_gene: TRBJ2-3; abundance: NA; CDR3aa: CASSFSRGADTQYF; CDR3nt: TGTGCCAGCAGCTTTTCCCGTGGTGCAGATACGCAGTATTTT
d_gene: TRBD1; v_gene: TRBV25-1; j_gene: TRBJ1-2; abundance: NA; CDR3aa: CASSAGGWGYGYTF; CDR3nt: TGTGCCAGCAGTGCAGGGGGTTGGGGCTATGGCTACACCTTC
d_gene: NA; v_gene: TRBV12-5; j_gene: TRBJ1-1; abundance: NA; CDR3aa: CASGLAYLTLTGITEAFF; CDR3nt: TGTGCTAGTGGTTTGGCCTACCTCACACTGACAGGAATCACTGAAGCTTTCTTT
d_gene: NA; v_gene: TRBV5-6; j_gene: TRBJ1-5; abundance: once; CDR3aa: CASSLFGAGSGDQPQHF; CDR3nt: TGTGCCAGCAGCTTGTTTGGGGCAGGGTCGGGCGATCAGCCCCAGCATTTT
d_gene: NA; v_gene: TRBV2; j_gene: TRBJ2-3; abundance: NA; CDR3aa: CASIHLGLGGTDTQYF; CDR3nt: TGTGCCAGCATTCATCTGGGGCTAGGGGGAACAGATACGCAGTATTTT
d_gene: TRBD1; v_gene: TRBV7-2; j_gene: TRBJ1-2; abundance: NA; CDR3aa: CASSLVGTGFGYTF; CDR3nt: TGTGCCAGCAGCTTAGTTGGGACAGGTTTTGGCTACACCTTC
d_gene: NA; v_gene: TRBV19; j_gene: TRBJ2-5; abundance: NA; CDR3aa: CASSRRPGLHQETQYF; CDR3nt: TGTGCCAGTAGTAGAAGGCCGGGACTTCATCAAGAGACCCAGTACTTC
d_gene: NA; v_gene: TRBV7-7; j_gene: TRBJ2-5; abundance: NA; CDR3aa: CASSPQSQETQYF; CDR3nt: TGTGCTAGCAGCCCCCAGTCTCAAGAGACCCAGTACTTC
d_gene: NA; v_gene: TRBV7-2; j_gene: TRBJ2-3; abundance: NA; CDR3aa: CASSLGVHTDTQYF; CDR3nt: TGTGCCAGCAGCTTAGGCGTACACACAGATACGCAGTATTTT
d_gene: TRBD2; v_gene: TRBV7-9; j_gene: TRBJ2-1; abundance: once; CDR3aa: CASRGGTSRNNEQFF; CDR3nt: TGTGCCAGCAGGGGTGGGACTAGCAGAAACAATGAGCAGTTCTTC
d_gene: TRBD1; v_gene: TRBV12-5; j_gene: TRBJ1-2; abundance: NA; CDR3aa: CASGLGPGGGYTF; CDR3nt: TGTGCTAGTGGTTTGGGCCCAGGGGGAGGCTACACCTTC
d_gene: NA; v_gene: TRBV7-2; j_gene: TRBJ2-3; abundance: NA; CDR3aa: CASSLADTQYF; CDR3nt: TGTGCCAGCAGCCTAGCAGATACGCAGTATTTT
d_gene: NA; v_gene: TRBV12-5; j_gene: TRBJ2-7; abundance: NA; CDR3aa: CASGWGYEQYF; CDR3nt: TGTGCTAGTGGGTGGGGCTACGAGCAGTACTTC
d_gene: NA; v_gene: TRBV2; j_gene: TRBJ1-2; abundance: NA; CDR3aa: CASSEVDGSNYGYTF; CDR3nt: TGTGCCAGCAGTGAAGTTGACGGCTCCAACTATGGCTACACCTTC
d_gene: NA; v_gene: TRBV28; j_gene: TRBJ1-1; abundance: NA; CDR3aa: CASSLGSGFNTEAFF; CDR3nt: TGTGCCAGCAGTTTGGGGTCCGGTTTTAACACTGAAGCTTTCTTT
d_gene: NA; v_gene: TRBV5-1; j_gene: TRBJ1-2; abundance: few; CDR3aa: CASSLVANYGYTF; CDR3nt: TGCGCCAGCAGCTTGGTGGCTAACTATGGCTACACCTTC
d_gene: NA; v_gene: TRBV6-6; j_gene: TRBJ1-1; abundance: NA; CDR3aa: CASSLGPNTEAFF; CDR3nt: TGTGCCAGCAGCCTCGGCCCCAACACTGAAGCTTTCTTT
d_gene: TRBD1; v_gene: TRBV19; j_gene: TRBJ2-7; abundance: NA; CDR3aa: CATRRDRGRYEQYF; CDR3nt: TGTGCCACCCGACGGGACAGGGGGCGATACGAGCAGTACTTC